These T cell receptor beta chains were read from a single sample in a study of cytomegalovirus exposure and HLA in healthy donors. Assay: immunoSEQ multiplex PCR; the TCRdb copy retains only in-frame clones and omits some. The sample has a few hundred thousand clones, roughly 80% seen once. The sample taken for sequencing was PBMCs. Every receptor here comes from a man aged 25 to 45 in good health and CMV-seronegative. The CDR3 runs from the conserved cysteine through the conserved F or W. A D gene is named only where the DNA matches it firmly. Expanded clones get a size class; other rows say once, few or many, or leave the size out.

D,size,J,V,CDR3,DNA
-,-,TRBJ2-7,TRBV7-8,CASSSNGRNEQYF,TGTGCCAGCAGCTCAAACGGGAGAAACGAGCAGTACTTC
-,-,TRBJ2-3,TRBV9,CASSVGSDRTDTQYF,TGTGCCAGCAGCGTAGGGAGTGATCGCACAGATACGCAGTATTTT
-,-,TRBJ2-7,TRBV6-5,CASSYSSGHLTYEQYF,TGTGCCAGCAGTTACTCTTCCGGACACCTCACCTACGAGCAGTACTTC
-,-,TRBJ1-3,TRBV4-2,CASSQESGSGNTIYF,TGTGCCAGCAGCCAAGAGTCGGGCTCTGGAAACACCATATATTTT
TRBD1,few,TRBJ1-1,TRBV7-9,CASSLRQGSEAFF,TGTGCCAGCAGCTTAAGACAGGGCAGTGAAGCTTTCTTT
TRBD2,-,TRBJ2-3,TRBV7-3,CASSSSGGGDTQYF,TGTGCCAGCAGCTCCAGCGGGGGGGGAGATACGCAGTATTTT
-,few,TRBJ2-7,TRBV15,CATSMWGQGSSYEQYF,TGTGCCACCAGCATGTGGGGGCAGGGCAGCTCCTACGAGCAGTACTTC
-,few,TRBJ2-7,TRBV2,CASRQVNEQYF,TGTGCCAGCAGACAGGTAAACGAGCAGTACTTC
-,-,TRBJ2-5,TRBV30,CAWRAKAGACQETQYF,TGTGCCTGGAGGGCTAAGGCGGGGGCCTGCCAAGAGACCCAGTACTTC
TRBD1,-,TRBJ2-2,TRBV4-3,CASSQGTGGHGELFF,TGCGCCAGCAGCCAGGGAACAGGGGGCCACGGGGAGCTGTTTTTT
-,few,TRBJ2-7,TRBV5-1,CASSLAPPSYEQYF,TGCGCCAGCAGCTTGGCCCCTCCGTCCTACGAGCAGTACTTC
TRBD1,-,TRBJ2-1,TRBV9,CASSSRLLGSGTGDEQFF,TGTGCCAGCAGCAGTAGGCTCCTGGGGAGCGGGACAGGGGATGAGCAGTTCTTC
-,-,TRBJ2-7,TRBV28,CASSLSTPYEQYF,TGTGCCAGCAGTTTATCGACTCCCTACGAGCAGTACTTC
-,-,TRBJ2-7,TRBV2,CASSEGRLSSYEQYF,TGTGCCAGCAGTGAGGGCAGGCTTAGCTCCTACGAGCAGTACTTC
-,-,TRBJ2-7,TRBV2,CASSDGGLYEQYF,TGTGCCAGCAGTGACGGGGGACTCTACGAGCAGTACTTC
-,-,TRBJ1-5,TRBV18,CASSPTMVQGLNQPQHF,TGTGCCAGCTCACCGACCATGGTACAGGGCCTCAATCAGCCCCAGCATTTT
-,-,TRBJ2-2,TRBV5-1,CASSVRRGTGELFF,TGCGCCAGCAGCGTCCGGCGAGGAACCGGGGAGCTGTTTTTT
TRBD2,-,TRBJ2-1,TRBV7-2,CASSLSLGGGYNEQFF,TGTGCCAGCAGCTTATCCCTGGGGGGAGGGTACAATGAGCAGTTCTTC